What follows are 21 T cell receptor beta chains derived from one specimen sequenced in a study of cytomegalovirus exposure and HLA in healthy donors. The PCR employed 60 Vbeta primers together with 13 Jbeta primers. TCRdb's copy holds only in-frame clones and misses some; the assay was immunoSEQ multiplex PCR. Of over 250,000 clones listed, roughly 85% are singletons. Sequencing input: PBMCs. These receptors all stem from a man between 40 and 49 years old in good health and CMV-seropositive.

The chain couples TRBV5-1 to TRBJ2-1; TRBD2 agrees at 8 bases. After removal of 0 bases from V and 6 bases from J, the junction contained 5 bases not matched to a gene. The CDR3 spans 15 residues. Germline V gene data show CDR1 as SGHRS and CDR2 as YFSETQ. The CDR3: CASSLVTGGPNEQFF. CDR3 DNA: TGCGCCAGCAGCTTGGTAACGGGAGGGCCCAATGAGCAGTTCTTC.

The chain is built from TRBV5-1 and TRBJ1-1; 11 nucleotides agree with TRBD1. Germline CDR1 is SGHRS and CDR2 is YFSETQ. The CDR3 is 17 residues long. Trimming cost V 4 bases and J 1 base; bases outside gene matches: 9. The CDR3 spells CASSAPGQGDGNTEAFF. The CDR3 nucleotides are TGCGCCAGCAGCGCCCCGGGACAGGGGGATGGGAACACTGAAGCTTTCTTT.

Remarks on this clone: An end of the junction does not agree with germline; a read error may underlie this. The chain recombines TRBV28 with TRBJ2-7; 11 nucleotides agree with TRBD2. Germline V gene data show CDR1 as MDHEN and CDR2 as SYDVKM. CDR3 length: 16 residues. CDR3 protein: CASSLDIAGGPLYLFF. The CDR3 DNA sequence: TGTGCCAGCAGTTTGGACATAGCGGGAGGGCCTTTGTACTTGTTCTTC.

The chain combines TRBV18 with TRBJ2-3; possibly TRBD1 for D (5 bases). The ends were cut back, 0 bases at V and 5 bases at J, with 18 bases in the middle. The CDR3 contains 17 residues. The germline V gene has CDR1 KGHSH and CDR2 LQKENI. CDR3 protein: CASSPPSGAAIRDTQYF. The DNA of the CDR3 is TGTGCCAGCTCACCACCTTCTGGGGCGGCGATCCGAGATACGCAGTATTTT.

In its sample, this clone was seen once. The V gene is TRBV6-6, the J gene TRBJ2-2; 7 positions match TRBD1. The CDR3 has 14 amino acids. J was trimmed by 4 bases and V by 4 bases; bases with no gene match: 3. Per the germline V gene, CDR1 is MNHNY and CDR2 is SVGAGI (reference sequence). The CDR3 DNA follows: TGTGCCAGCAGTTTCACAGGGGTCACCGGGGAGCTGTTTTTT. Residues: CASSFTGVTGELFF.

CDR3 region: CASSLAGHYEQYF. CDR3 bases: TGCGCCAGCAGCTTGGCTGGCCACTACGAGCAGTACTTC. The chain is built from TRBV5-1 and TRBJ2-7; D uncertain. CDR1 and CDR2 (germline): SGHRS, YFSETQ. The CDR3 spans 13 residues. V was clipped by 0 bases and J by 3 bases, with 7 bases between them. Complete variable domain (other parts from reference TRBV5-1 and TRBJ2-7): KAGVTQTPRYLIKTRGQQVTLSCSPISGHRSVSWYQQTPGQGLQFLFEYFSETQRNKGNFPGRFSGRQFSNSRSEMNVSTLELGDSALYLCASSLAGHYEQYFGPGTRLTVT.

The V and J genes are TRBV6-5 and TRBJ2-1, with 8 bases fitting TRBD1. Germline loops: CDR1 MNHEY, CDR2 SVGAGI. This CDR3 region has 15 residues. J lost 2 bases, V lost 0 bases, and 0 bases had no gene match. The CDR3 loop is CASSYSRGPYNEQFF. CDR3 in DNA: TGTGCCAGCAGTTACTCCAGGGGGCCCTACAATGAGCAGTTCTTC.

This clone was recorded a few times. V gene TRBV25-1 combines with J gene TRBJ2-1; 7 nucleotides match TRBD2. V trimming: 1 base; J trimming: 5 bases; junction bases outside the gene matches: 8. The CDR3 runs 16 residues. Looked up from germline, CDR1 is MGHDK and CDR2 is SYGVNS. The CDR3 loop is CASSESGTTGNNEQFF. CDR3 nucleotides: TGTGCCAGCAGTGAATCCGGGACTACTGGAAACAATGAGCAGTTCTTC. The full variable domain, with the rest looked up from reference TRBV25-1 and TRBJ2-1, is EADIYQTPRYLVIGTGKKITLECSQTMGHDKMYWYQQDPGMELHLIHYSYGVNSTEKGDLSSESTVSRIRTEHFPLTLESARPSHTSQYLCASSESGTTGNNEQFFGPGTRLTVL.

This chain joins TRBV9 and TRBJ2-3, with TRBD1 matching 9 bases. The V segment lost 3 bases and the J segment 3 bases; nucleotides outside the gene matches: 5. The CDR3 spans 15 residues. The germline gives CDR1 SGDLS, CDR2 YYNGEE. CDR3 protein: CASSARDRETDTQYF. CDR3 bases: TGTGCCAGCAGCGCCCGGGACAGGGAAACAGATACGCAGTATTTT.

The chain joins TRBV5-1 to TRBJ2-2; 13 nucleotides align to TRBD2. Germline loops: CDR1 SGHRS, CDR2 YFSETQ. There are 16 residues in the CDR3. V trimming: 7 bases; J trimming: 4 bases; junction bases outside the gene matches: 7. The CDR3: CASGTSGTSTTGELFF. The CDR3 coding sequence is TGCGCCAGCGGGACTAGCGGGACGTCGACCACCGGGGAGCTGTTTTTT.

This clone appeared a single time. The rearrangement uses TRBV27 and TRBJ2-7, with TRBD1 matching over 7 bases. The CDR3 runs to 15 residues. Trimming cost V 6 bases and J 6 bases; bases outside gene matches: 14. Germline V gene data show CDR1 as MNHEY and CDR2 as SMNVEV (reference sequence). CDR3 coding DNA: TGTGCCAGCAGCACGACAGGGATTCTTCTTTCCGAGCAGTACTTC. This translates into CASSTTGILLSEQYF.

This clone was detected only once. V usage is TRBV18 and J usage is TRBJ2-1; D gene ambiguous. Germline CDR1 KGHSH, CDR2 LQKENI. The CDR3 is made up of 17 amino acids. V lost 2 bases, J lost 0 bases, and 14 bases lay in between. CDR3 sequence: CASSPYEARYSYNEQFF. DNA for the CDR3: TGTGCCAGCTCACCATATGAAGCTAGATACTCCTACAATGAGCAGTTCTTC. Full variable domain (outside the CDR3, taken from reference TRBV18 and TRBJ2-1): NAGVMQNPRHLVRRRGQEARLRCSPMKGHSHVYWYRQLPEEGLKFMVYLQKENIIDESGMPKERFSAEFPKEGPSILRIQQVVRGDSAAYFCASSPYEARYSYNEQFFGPGTRLTVL.

The chain recombines TRBV9 with TRBJ2-1; 8 bases are shared with TRBD2. From germline, CDR1 is SGDLS and CDR2 YYNGEE. The J segment lost 1 base and the V segment lost 0 bases, leaving 3 bases of the junction unmatched. CDR3 size: 16 residues. In DNA, the CDR3 is TGTGCCAGCAGCGTAGCTACGGGAGGGTCCTACAATGAGCAGTTCTTC. The encoded protein is CASSVATGGSYNEQFF.

The chain has TRBV11-2 and TRBJ2-2, with TRBD1 identical over 7 bases. CDR3 size: 15 residues. With V trimmed by 5 bases and J by 6 bases, 9 bases remained unmatched. CDR1 and CDR2 from the germline V gene are SGHAT and FQNNGV. The CDR3 DNA reads TGTGCCAGCAGCACACACAGGGGCAGGTCCGGGGAGCTGTTTTTT. Translated, it gives CASSTHRGRSGELFF.

This chain links TRBV6-6 with TRBJ2-3; 11 nucleotides agree with TRBD2. J gave up 7 bases and V 6 bases, and 12 bases lay outside the gene matches. This CDR3 is built from 16 residues. The germline V gene has CDR1 MNHNY and CDR2 SVGAGI (reference sequence). DNA for the CDR3: TGTGCCAGCAGCTCTCAGACTAGCGGGAACAGTAATACGCAGTATTTT. Its translation is CASSSQTSGNSNTQYF.

The rearrangement uses TRBV29-1 and TRBJ2-5; D remains ambiguous. The end of the DNA aligns better with TRBJ2-7, so the J call may be wrong. CDR1 is SQVTM and CDR2 is ANQGSEA in the germline V gene. This CDR3 spans 13 amino acids. The CDR3 region has the DNA TGCAGCGTTGAGACGCGGTTCTCCTACGAGCAGTACTTC. It translates to CSVETRFSYEQYF.

The chain employs TRBV6-6 and TRBJ2-7; a possible D gene is TRBD2 (6 bases). The V and J ends lost 6 bases and 6 bases respectively, with 9 bases between them. CDR3 length: 11 amino acids. CDR1 and CDR2 from the germline V gene are MNHNY and SVGAGI (reference sequence). The DNA for the CDR3 is TGTGCCAGCAGCACTAGCATCGAGCAGTACTTC. It yields the protein CASSTSIEQYF.

This clone was counted between two and nine times. This rearrangement joins TRBV28 to TRBJ1-5, with 7 bases fitting TRBD1. The CDR3 is made up of 19 amino acids. With V trimmed by 6 bases and J by 0 bases, 17 bases remained unmatched. Germline V CDR1 and CDR2: MDHEN, SYDVKM. CDR3 residues: CASRFSPRQGKSSNQPQHF. In DNA form, the CDR3 reads TGTGCCAGCAGGTTTTCCCCCAGACAGGGAAAGTCTAGCAATCAGCCCCAGCATTTT.

V gene TRBV15 combines with J gene TRBJ2-2; D may be TRBD2 (5 bases). V gave up 1 base and J gave up 3 bases, with 12 bases separating them. CDR3 length: 16 residues. Germline V gives CDR1 LNHNV, CDR2 YYDKDF (reference sequence). CDR3 protein: CATSRVAWTDTGELFF. The CDR3 nucleotides are TGTGCCACCAGCAGAGTAGCCTGGACTGACACCGGGGAGCTGTTTTTT.

J is TRBJ1-5 and V is TRBV21-1. TRBV21-1 is a pseudogene segment. This CDR3 spans 13 amino acids. CDR3 sequence reads: CASSRRGVQPQHF. DNA for the CDR3: TGTGCCAGCAGCAGACGGGGGGTTCAGCCCCAGCATTTT.

V is TRBV5-6 and J is TRBJ2-1, with TRBD1 as a possible D gene (6 bases). Germline CDR1 SGHDT, CDR2 YYEEEE. This CDR3 has 13 amino acids. The germline V and J ends were trimmed by 4 bases and 9 bases, with 14 bases remaining between them. CDR3 bases: TGTGCCAGCAGCCACACAGGGAAGACTGAGCAGTTCTTC. It codes for CASSHTGKTEQFF.